This TCR beta chain was identified in a study of blood T cells in healthy people across ages. Notes on this clonotype: What it binds is unknown.

PBMCs, at least 6.5 million per sample, were isolated. This CDR3 is 18 amino acids long. Trimming left V 5 bases short and J 1 base short, with 22 bases between. Germline assignment: CDR1 SEHNR and CDR2 FQNEAQ (reference sequence). Primers used in a second PCR of roughly 7 to 12 cycles were a sample-barcoded 5' primer and a J-beta primer mix. MiXCR, run by TCRdb on the 5' RACE reads, gives a single entry per CDR3 protein. Among 1.2 million to 1.5 million distinct CDR3 sequences listed, almost 60% were seen once. Whole-study results and caveats: Expanded clonotype changes were possibly confounded by unknown donor CMV status. Unsorted PBMC input precluded a conclusive naive versus antigen-experienced comparison.

Sequencing used blood. The TCR originated in a man younger than 35 in good health. The chain joins TRBV7-9 to TRBJ2-3; no reliable D call. CDR3 sequence reads: CASSLFGQDNSRTDTQYF. The CDR3 DNA is TGTGCCAGCAGCCTTTTTGGGCAAGACAATTCGCGCACAGATACGCAGTATTTT. The full variable domain, its missing parts supplied by reference TRBV7-9 and TRBJ2-3, is DTGVSQNPRHKITKRGQNVTFRCDPISEHNRLYWYRQTLGQGPEFLTYFQNEAQLEKSRLLSDRFSAERPKGSFSTLEIQRTEQGDSAMYLCASSLFGQDNSRTDTQYFGPGTRLTVL.